This TCR beta chain was sequenced during a study of cytotoxic CD8 clonotypes in ibrutinib-treated CLL. Study as a whole: The average sample held roughly 250,000 productive templates and 91,000 or so productive rearrangements.

Profiled with immunoSEQ multiplex PCR; TCRdb holds only in-frame clones, not every one. Of hundreds of thousands of clones in the sample, around four fifths were seen once. The germline gives CDR1 LGHNA, CDR2 YSLEER. The CDR3 loop spans 16 amino acids. Trimming pared 0 bases from V and 4 bases from J, leaving 13 bases between. The sample in question was PBMCs, obtained before ibrutinib treatment. The chain recombines TRBV4-3 with TRBJ2-1; no definite D call. The origin of this receptor is a human donor with chronic lymphocytic leukemia. CDR3 sequence reads: CASSQELWSRYNEQFF. The CDR3 DNA reads TGCGCCAGCAGCCAAGAGTTGTGGAGTAGATACAATGAGCAGTTCTTC.